Listed below are T cell receptor beta chains from one sample, sequenced in a study of response to subunit inactivated influenza vaccine. TCRdb processed the RT-PCR reads anew with MiXCR; each CDR3 protein has one entry. The sample gives hundreds of thousands of distinct CDR3 sequences, under 9% of which show up once; over 10% is in the top ten. Material: PBMCs from blood, obtained less than 30 months after vaccination. The receptors shown here come from a man in his fifties or sixties who received an inactivated influenza vaccine. CDR3s include the opening cysteine and the closing phenylalanine or tryptophan. D genes are given only for firm matches. Rows give clone size only sometimes, using once, few, many, or a class for an expanded clone.

clone_size	v_call	j_call	d_call	cdr3_nt	cdr3_aa
few	TRBV6-2/TRBV6-3	TRBJ2-7	-	TGTGCCAGCAGTCGTGATGGGGTAGGGTACGAGCAGTACTTC	CASSRDGVGYEQYF
few	TRBV6-2/TRBV6-3	TRBJ2-3	TRBD2	TGTGCCAGCAGTTACTCGCCTAGCGGGATAGGTGATACGCAGTATTTT	CASSYSPSGIGDTQYF
-	TRBV7-2	TRBJ2-7	TRBD2	TGTGCCAGCAGCTTAGTAGCGGGAGGAGGGGAGCAGTACTTC	CASSLVAGGGEQYF
-	TRBV12-3/TRBV12-4	TRBJ1-6	TRBD1	TGTGCCAGCAGTGGGACAGGGGGCTATTCACCCCTCCACTTT	CASSGTGGYSPLHF
-	TRBV18	TRBJ2-2	-	TGTGCCAGCTCACGACCGGGACAGCGGGTCACCGGGGAGCTGTTTTTT	CASSRPGQRVTGELFF
-	TRBV2	TRBJ2-1	-	TGTGCCAGCAGTGAACGGGCCCCAAAGAACAATGAGCAGTTCTTC	CASSERAPKNNEQFF
-	TRBV3-1	TRBJ2-1	TRBD1	TGTGCCAGCAGCCAAGAACAGGGGCAATACAATGAGCAGTTCTTC	CASSQEQGQYNEQFF
many	TRBV12-3/TRBV12-4	TRBJ2-3	TRBD2	TGTGCCAGCGGACTAGCGGGGGCGTACGGCACAGATACGCAGTATTTT	CASGLAGAYGTDTQYF
-	TRBV20-1	TRBJ1-1	-	TGCAGTGCTAGAGATGAGGGGGGGGAAGCTGAAGCTTTCTTT	CSARDEGGEAEAFF
few	TRBV6-1	TRBJ2-1	TRBD2	TGTGCCAGCCGGCTAGCGGGGATGAGCAATGAGCAGTTCTTC	CASRLAGMSNEQFF
-	TRBV6-1	TRBJ2-2	TRBD2	TGTGCCAGCAGTGAAGCTGGAGGACTAGAGGGAGCTCGGGCCGGGGAGCTGTTTTTT	CASSEAGGLEGARAGELFF
many	TRBV5-1	TRBJ2-5	-	TGCGCCAGCAGCTTGCCAGGGTCAGAGGAGACCCAGTACTTC	CASSLPGSEETQYF
few	TRBV12-5	TRBJ2-1	-	TGTGCTAGTGGTTTAAAAACGGTCGGGGATGAGCAGTTCTTC	CASGLKTVGDEQFF
-	TRBV20-1	TRBJ2-7	-	TGCAGTGTCCAAAGAGTAGGCGAGCAGTACTTC	CSVQRVGEQYF
few	TRBV5-6	TRBJ1-3	-	TGTGCCAGCAGCTTGTGGCGGGACGGCCCTGGAAACACCATATATTTT	CASSLWRDGPGNTIYF
-	TRBV7-8	TRBJ1-5	-	TGTGCCAGCAGCCCCGGGACCCAGAGCAATCAGCCCCAGCATTTT	CASSPGTQSNQPQHF
few	TRBV12-3/TRBV12-4	TRBJ1-1	TRBD1	TGTGCCAGCAGTTTTACGCCAGGGGGGAACACTGAAGCTTTCTTT	CASSFTPGGNTEAFF
-	TRBV4-2	TRBJ2-3	-	TGTGCCAGCAGCCAAGCAAGCGGAGCCGCGGGGACGCAGTATTTT	CASSQASGAAGTQYF
many	TRBV12-3/TRBV12-4	TRBJ1-5	-	TGTGCCAGCAGGGTTGGACTTTCGGGTCAGCCCCAGCATTTT	CASRVGLSGQPQHF
many	TRBV15	TRBJ2-7	-	TGTGCCACCAGCAGGTACGGAGGGAGCGGAGCTTACGAGCAGTACTTC	CATSRYGGSGAYEQYF
few	TRBV7-3	TRBJ2-1	-	TGTGCCAGCAGCTTAGGTTTTTACAATGAGCAGTTCTTC	CASSLGFYNEQFF
-	TRBV9	TRBJ2-2	-	TGTGCCAGCAGCCCCCGGACGAGGAACACCGGGGAGCTGTTTTTT	CASSPRTRNTGELFF
few	TRBV6-1	TRBJ1-1	TRBD1	TGTGCCGGGATGGACAGGCAAGCTTTCTTT	CAGMDRQAFF
many	TRBV5-6	TRBJ2-2	TRBD1	TGTGCCAGCAGTGAGATTGACAGGGCGGACACCGGGGAGCTGTTTTTT	CASSEIDRADTGELFF
many	TRBV20-1	TRBJ1-6	-	TGCAGTGCTAGAGTGAAGGCAGGCGGGGCCTATAATTCACCCCTCCACTTT	CSARVKAGGAYNSPLHF
many	TRBV5-5	TRBJ1-4	TRBD1	TGTGCCAGCAGCTTGAAGGGGGCCTTTAATGAAAAACTGTTTTTT	CASSLKGAFNEKLFF
few	TRBV15	TRBJ2-1	-	TGTGCCACCGCATCCCCCCTCGAGTATGAGCAGTTCTTC	CATASPLEYEQFF
-	TRBV4-3	TRBJ2-1	-	TGCGCCAGCAGCCAAGATTCGCCAAGAGAAAGTTATTTCAATGAGCAGTTCTTC	CASSQDSPRESYFNEQFF
few	TRBV18	TRBJ1-5	-	TGTGCCAGCTCGTGGGACGGCCTCAATCAGCCCCAGCATTTT	CASSWDGLNQPQHF
-	TRBV11-1	TRBJ2-3	TRBD1	TGTGCCAGCAGCCGCCCGGGACAGGGGGCGACAGATACGCAGTATTTT	CASSRPGQGATDTQYF
-	TRBV12-3/TRBV12-4	TRBJ2-1	-	TGTGCCAGCAGGCCCGGTGGTATCGATGAGCAGTTCTTC	CASRPGGIDEQFF
few	TRBV6-1	TRBJ1-1	-	TGTGCCAGCAAACATGGTGGAAACATGAACACTGAAGCTTTCTTT	CASKHGGNMNTEAFF
few	TRBV7-2	TRBJ1-2	TRBD1	TGTGCCAGCAGCTTAGCGGAATGGGACAGGGCCCATGGCTACACCTTC	CASSLAEWDRAHGYTF
-	TRBV5-6	TRBJ2-5	-	TGTGCCAGCAGCTTCACAGGGTTTTCAGAGACCCAGTACTTC	CASSFTGFSETQYF
-	TRBV25-1	TRBJ2-1	TRBD1	TGTGCCAGCAGTGAAGTTGGACAGGGGGTCTTCAATGAGCAGTTCTTC	CASSEVGQGVFNEQFF
many	TRBV7-2	TRBJ1-3	TRBD1	TGTGCCAGCAGTCGCGGGACAGTTTCTGGAAACACCATATATTTT	CASSRGTVSGNTIYF
many	TRBV4-2	TRBJ1-1	-	TGTGCCAGCAGCCAAAGGACAGACATGAACACTGAAGCTTTCTTT	CASSQRTDMNTEAFF
once	TRBV3-1	TRBJ1-5	-	TGTGCCAGCAGCCAAGATGGCCGGGACGGGCTAAGCAATCAGCCCCAGCATTTT	CASSQDGRDGLSNQPQHF
-	TRBV5-1	TRBJ1-2	TRBD1	TGCGCCAGCAGCCTGTACCCGGGACAGGGTAATTATGGCTACACCTTC	CASSLYPGQGNYGYTF
-	TRBV27	TRBJ2-2	TRBD2	TGTGCCAGCAGACTAGCGGGAGGGACGGCCGGGGAGCTGTTTTTT	CASRLAGGTAGELFF
-	TRBV20-1	TRBJ1-5	-	TGCAGTGCTAGTTCAGATACTAATCAGCCCCAGCATTTT	CSASSDTNQPQHF
-	TRBV20-1	TRBJ2-1	-	TGCAGTGCCCAGGGAGGAGTAGGTGAGCAGTTCTTC	CSAQGGVGEQFF
-	TRBV15	TRBJ2-1	-	TGTGCCACCAGCAGAGGTGAGGGGGTACGGGAGCAGTTCTTC	CATSRGEGVREQFF
few	TRBV12-3/TRBV12-4	TRBJ1-2	TRBD1	TGTGCCAGCAGCTGGGACAGGGGGACTGGCTACACCTTC	CASSWDRGTGYTF
-	TRBV29-1	TRBJ2-1	TRBD2	TGCAGCGCCCGATGGGGTAGCCACGGGGGGGGTGAGCAGTTCTTC	CSARWGSHGGGEQFF
-	TRBV18	TRBJ2-1	-	TGTGCCAGCTCATCTATACTAGACGGGTACAATGAGCAGTTCTTC	CASSSILDGYNEQFF
few	TRBV5-1	TRBJ2-3	TRBD1	TGCGCCAGCAGCTTGGTTCCGGACAGGGGAGTAGATACGCAGTATTTT	CASSLVPDRGVDTQYF
few	TRBV4-2	TRBJ2-1	TRBD2	TGTGCCAGCAGCCAAGTCCCTAGCGGGGGGGCCTTCATCTCCTACAATGAGCAGTTCTTC	CASSQVPSGGAFISYNEQFF
few	TRBV7-2	TRBJ1-2	-	TGTGCCAGCAGCTCTTACAGTGACCGTGAAGGCTACACCTTC	CASSSYSDREGYTF
-	TRBV3-1	TRBJ1-1	-	TGTGCCAGCAGCCAAATTCCCCGGGAAGCTTTCTTT	CASSQIPREAFF
few	TRBV20-1	TRBJ2-4	TRBD1	TGCAGTGCTAGAGATCGAAGGGGGCGGGACATTCAGTACTTC	CSARDRRGRDIQYF
few	TRBV12-3/TRBV12-4	TRBJ2-5	-	TGTGCCAGCAGTACTTGGGACGGCCAAGAGACCCAGTACTTC	CASSTWDGQETQYF
many	TRBV25-1	TRBJ2-5	-	TGTGCCAGCAGTGAATCTCGCGGTAAAGAGACCCAGTACTTC	CASSESRGKETQYF
-	TRBV4-3	TRBJ2-1	-	TGCGCCAGCAGCCAAGATAAACCGGGCAATGAGCAGTTCTTC	CASSQDKPGNEQFF
many	TRBV5-6	TRBJ1-1	-	TGTGCCAGCAGCTTGCGAACTGAAGCTTTCTTT	CASSLRTEAFF
few	TRBV18	TRBJ2-3	-	TGTGCCAGCTCACCTCCGGGACTTGGCACAGATACGCAGTATTTT	CASSPPGLGTDTQYF
few	TRBV12-3/TRBV12-4	TRBJ2-2	-	TGTGCCAGCAAATTGGAGGGCGGGAACACCGGGGAGCTGTTTTTT	CASKLEGGNTGELFF